This TCR beta chain was captured by sequencing in a study of CD8+CD57+ T cells in acquired aplastic anemia. Study-wide background: The average for DNA from sorted CD4+ and CD8+ cells was about 2.9 ug. Study results and limitations: Patients and controls were not found to differ significantly in CD8+ Simpson's diversity.

The CDR3 sequence is 16 residues long. V lost 1 base and J lost 3, with 13 bases in between. Germline V CDR1 and CDR2: KGHDR, SFDVKD. This clonotype was picked up many times. No antigen is known for it. Genomic DNA acted as the template from which TCR beta VDJ combination and CDR3 sequence profiling were carried out. Each CDR3 protein is one row after TCRdb ran MiXCR on the reads. Here the sample spans about 180,000 distinct CDR3 sequences, approximately 48% being singletons. Those patients picked for sequencing had displayed CD8+CD57+ cell expansion on flow cytometry. The receptor was isolated from a human donor with aplastic anemia. V gene TRBV24-1 combines with J gene TRBJ2-3, with a tentative D call TRBD1 (6 bases). The specimen was sorted CD4+, CD8+, or CD8+CD57+ T cells (not recorded which) from PBMCs. CDR3 protein: CATSDFKGGGTDTQYF. The CDR3 coding sequence is TGTGCCACCAGTGATTTTAAAGGGGGTGGGACAGATACGCAGTATTTT.